This TCR beta chain was profiled in a study of cytomegalovirus exposure and HLA in healthy donors. Study results and limitations: DRB1 had the most TCR associations and HLA-C the fewest, a later analysis found, with rates varying by HLA locus. A later analysis linked a missense variant in DCLRE1C to the trimming of TCR beta V and J genes.

V lost 6 bases to trimming and J lost 0 bases; unmatched junction nucleotides: 1. Germline loops: CDR1 SGHTA, CDR2 FQGNSA. The CDR3 consists of 14 residues. Details on this clone: The antigen is not known.

Vbeta (60) and Jbeta (13) primers were used in the PCR. Only in-frame clones appear in the TCRdb table, and some are missing; sequencing was by immunoSEQ multiplex PCR. This sample has a few hundred thousand clones, with roughly 90% found just once. The rearrangement joins TRBV7-2 to TRBJ2-1; 8 bases map to TRBD1. This clonotype was sampled from a woman aged 18-29 years in good health and CMV-seronegative. Material: PBMCs. CDR3 DNA sequence: TGTGCCAGCAGGGGGACAGGCTCCTACAATGAGCAGTTCTTC. Translated, it gives CASRGTGSYNEQFF.